This TCR beta chain originates from a study of blood T cell repertoires in COVID-19. Study information: Acute-phase and convalescent COVID-19 samples originated in the United States, Italy and Spain.

The authors' processing: Reference gene primer amplification in the assay estimated nucleated cell counts. Sequencing was performed with immunoSEQ multiplex PCR; in TCRdb, only in-frame clones are kept and a portion is missing. V and J calls and clone size follow that table, whereas D and trimming were derived from the DNA. The table records fewer than 300,000 clones, around 86% of them present only once. The sample taken for sequencing was peripheral blood. The receptor comes from a man aged 35-49 years who had recovered from COVID-19.

The CDR3 DNA reads TGTGCCAGCAGTTTTGATCAGGGGGTAGGCTACAATGAGCAGTTCTTC. It codes for CASSFDQGVGYNEQFF. The V gene is TRBV6-5, the J gene TRBJ2-1; 7 positions agree with TRBD1. In germline, CDR1 is MNHEY, CDR2 SVGAGI. Losses at the gene ends were 4 bases for V and 3 bases for J; bases not matched to a gene: 9. This CDR3 is 16 amino acids long.